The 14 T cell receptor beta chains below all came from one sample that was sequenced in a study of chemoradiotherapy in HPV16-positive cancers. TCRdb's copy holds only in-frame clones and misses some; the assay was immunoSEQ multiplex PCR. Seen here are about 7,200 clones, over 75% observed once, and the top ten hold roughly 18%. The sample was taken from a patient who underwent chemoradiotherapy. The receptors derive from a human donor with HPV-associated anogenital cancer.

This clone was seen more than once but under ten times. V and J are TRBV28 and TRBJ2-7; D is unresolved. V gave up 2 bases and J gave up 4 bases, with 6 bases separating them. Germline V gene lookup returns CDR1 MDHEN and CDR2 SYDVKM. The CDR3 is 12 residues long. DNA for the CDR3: TGTGCCAGCAGTTTAATCGGGTACGAGCAGTACTTC. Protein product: CASSLIGYEQYF.

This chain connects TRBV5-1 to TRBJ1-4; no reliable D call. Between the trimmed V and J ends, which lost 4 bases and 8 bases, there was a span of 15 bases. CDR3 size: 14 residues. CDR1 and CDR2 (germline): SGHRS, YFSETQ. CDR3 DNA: TGCGCCAGCAGCCCCCTGGGGTCTGGCGAAAAACTGTTTTTT. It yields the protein CASSPLGSGEKLFF.

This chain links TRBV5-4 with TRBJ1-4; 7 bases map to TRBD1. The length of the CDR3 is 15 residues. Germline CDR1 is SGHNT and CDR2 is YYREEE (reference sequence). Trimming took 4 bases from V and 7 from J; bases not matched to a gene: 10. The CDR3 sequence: CASSPAGGDGEKLFF. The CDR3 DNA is TGTGCCAGCAGCCCCGCAGGGGGGGATGGTGAAAAACTGTTTTTT.

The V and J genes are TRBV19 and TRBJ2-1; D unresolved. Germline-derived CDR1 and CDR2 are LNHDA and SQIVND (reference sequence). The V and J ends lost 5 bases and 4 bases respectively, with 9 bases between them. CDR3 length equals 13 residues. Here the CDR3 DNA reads TGTGCCAGTAGTTCGGACGCGTACAATGAGCAGTTCTTC. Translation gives CASSSDAYNEQFF.

This CDR3 is CATSRKLQYQETQYF. The DNA for the CDR3 is TGTGCCACCAGCAGAAAATTACAGTACCAAGAGACCCAGTACTTC. The genes are TRBV15 and TRBJ2-5, with unresolved D. The germline CDR1 and CDR2 sequences are LNHNV and YYDKDF (reference sequence). V was shortened by 2 bases and J by 0 bases, with 10 bases between the two germline ends. The CDR3 is made up of 15 amino acids.

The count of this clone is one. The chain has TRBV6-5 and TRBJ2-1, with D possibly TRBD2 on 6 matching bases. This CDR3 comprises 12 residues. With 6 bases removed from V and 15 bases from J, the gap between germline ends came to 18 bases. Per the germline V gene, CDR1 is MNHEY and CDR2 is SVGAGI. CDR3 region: CASRFGSGEVFF. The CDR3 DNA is TGTGCCAGCAGGTTCGGTAGCGGTGAGGTGTTCTTC.

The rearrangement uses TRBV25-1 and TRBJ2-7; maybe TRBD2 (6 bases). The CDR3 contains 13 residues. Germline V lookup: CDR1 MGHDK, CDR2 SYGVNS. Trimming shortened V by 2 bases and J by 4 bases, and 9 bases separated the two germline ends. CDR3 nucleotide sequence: TGTGCCAGCAGTGAAGGCGGGGATTACGAGCAGTACTTC. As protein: CASSEGGDYEQYF.

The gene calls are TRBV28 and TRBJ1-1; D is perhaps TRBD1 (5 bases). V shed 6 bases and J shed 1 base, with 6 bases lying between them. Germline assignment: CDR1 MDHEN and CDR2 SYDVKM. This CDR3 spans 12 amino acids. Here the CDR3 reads CASRGPNTEAFF. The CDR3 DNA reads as TGTGCCAGCAGGGGACCGAACACTGAAGCTTTCTTT.

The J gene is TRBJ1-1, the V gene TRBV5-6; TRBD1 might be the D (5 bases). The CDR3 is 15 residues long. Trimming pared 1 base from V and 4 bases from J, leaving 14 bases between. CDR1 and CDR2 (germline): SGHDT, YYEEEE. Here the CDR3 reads CASSLSPLGGTEAFF. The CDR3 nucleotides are TGTGCCAGCAGCTTGTCCCCTCTCGGGGGCACTGAAGCTTTCTTT.

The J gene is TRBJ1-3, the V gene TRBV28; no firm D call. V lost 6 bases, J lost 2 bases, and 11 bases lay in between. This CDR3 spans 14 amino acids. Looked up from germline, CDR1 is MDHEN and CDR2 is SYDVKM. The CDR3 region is CASRLGGAGNTIYF. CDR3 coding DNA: TGTGCCAGCAGGTTGGGAGGCGCTGGAAACACCATATATTTT.

The DNA for the CDR3 is TGTGCCAGCAGCGGACAGGGAAGGGCCGGCTCCTACGAGCAGTACTTC. This sequence encodes CASSGQGRAGSYEQYF. The chain employs TRBV28 and TRBJ2-5; 8 bases map to TRBD1. Gene TRBJ2-7 matches the end of the DNA better, so the J call may be wrong. The CDR3 contains 16 residues. Per the germline V gene, CDR1 is MDHEN and CDR2 is SYDVKM.

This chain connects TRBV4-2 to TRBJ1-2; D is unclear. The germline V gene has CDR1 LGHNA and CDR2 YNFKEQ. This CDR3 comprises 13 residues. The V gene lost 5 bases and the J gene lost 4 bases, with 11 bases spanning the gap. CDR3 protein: CASSVEKTYGYTF. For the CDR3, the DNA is TGTGCCAGCAGCGTGGAAAAGACCTATGGCTACACCTTC.

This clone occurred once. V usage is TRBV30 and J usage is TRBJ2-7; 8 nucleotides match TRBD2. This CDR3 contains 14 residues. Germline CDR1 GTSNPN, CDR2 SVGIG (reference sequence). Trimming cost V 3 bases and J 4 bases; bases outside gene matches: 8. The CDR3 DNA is TGTGCCTGGAGCTATGGACTAGCATCGTACGAGCAGTACTTC. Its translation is CAWSYGLASYEQYF. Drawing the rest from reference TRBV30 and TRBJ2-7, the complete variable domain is SQTIHQWPATLVQPVGSPLSLECTVEGTSNPNLYWYRQAAGRGLQLLFYSVGIGQISSEVPQNLSASRPQDRQFILSSKKLLLSDSGFYLCAWSYGLASYEQYFGPGTRLTVT.

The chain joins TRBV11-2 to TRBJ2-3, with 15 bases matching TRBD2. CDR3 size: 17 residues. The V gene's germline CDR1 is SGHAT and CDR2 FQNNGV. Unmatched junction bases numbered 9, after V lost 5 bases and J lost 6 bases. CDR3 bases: TGTGCCAGCAGCACCTGGACTAGCGGGGGGGCAGCTGATACGCAGTATTTT. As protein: CASSTWTSGGAADTQYF.